The 30 T cell receptor beta chains in this list originate from one sample, sequenced in a study of CD8 T cells in Susac syndrome. RNA amounts of roughly 0.45 to 1 ug underwent reverse transcription with random hexamers. TCRdb ran MiXCR on the immunoSEQ multiplex PCR reads and lists one entry per CDR3 protein. The sample yields around 80,000 distinct CDR3 sequences, roughly 94% seen once. The sequenced sample consisted of CD8+ T cells from PBMCs. These receptors all stem from a human donor with Susac syndrome.

The gene calls are TRBV5-6 and TRBJ1-1, with D maybe TRBD1 (6 bases). The germline CDR1 and CDR2 sequences are SGHDT and YYEEEE. The CDR3 runs to 14 residues. Trimming left V 2 bases short and J 2 bases short, with 10 bases between. The CDR3 region has the DNA TGTGCCAGCAGCTTCCCGACAGGAAACACTGAAGCTTTCTTT. Translation: CASSFPTGNTEAFF. Full variable domain (missing parts from reference TRBV5-6 and TRBJ1-1): DAGVTQSPTHLIKTRGQQVTLRCSPKSGHDTVSWYQQALGQGPQFIFQYYEEEERQRGNFPDRFSGHQFPNYSSELNVNALLLGDSALYLCASSFPTGNTEAFFGQGTRLTVV.

J is TRBJ1-5 and V is TRBV12-3 or TRBV12-4; D remains ambiguous. The CDR3 is made up of 14 amino acids. Trimming cost V 6 bases and J 2 bases, with 11 bases left between them. The CDR3 DNA follows: TGTGCCAGCAGCGAGGGAAGGGGCAATCAGCCCCAGCATTTT. This translates into CASSEGRGNQPQHF.

V gene TRBV5-6 combines with J gene TRBJ2-7; D uncertain. Germline lookup yields CDR1 SGHDT and CDR2 YYEEEE. V shed 0 bases and J shed 3 bases, with 7 bases lying between them. This CDR3 has 13 amino acids. As DNA, the CDR3 is TGTGCCAGCAGCTTGGGTCTAGTCTACGAGCAGTACTTC. It is translated as CASSLGLVYEQYF.

This sequence joins TRBV5-1 and TRBJ2-7, with 9 bases aligning to TRBD1. This CDR3 region has 14 residues. The J segment lost 3 bases and the V segment lost 4 bases, leaving 5 bases of the junction unmatched. Germline V gene data show CDR1 as SGHRS and CDR2 as YFSETQ. The chain's CDR3 is CASSPDRGYYEQYF. The CDR3 nucleotides read TGCGCCAGCAGCCCTGACAGGGGGTACTACGAGCAGTACTTC.

This chain uses TRBV7-9 with TRBJ2-3; 9 positions match TRBD1. The germline V gene encodes CDR1 SEHNR and CDR2 FQNEAQ (reference sequence). The CDR3 contains 16 residues. Unmatched junction bases numbered 12, after V lost 6 bases and J lost 5 bases. The CDR3: CASSIPGTGKRDTQYF. In nucleotides, the CDR3 is TGTGCCAGCAGTATACCCGGGACAGGGAAAAGAGATACGCAGTATTTT.

The genes are TRBV7-9 and TRBJ2-1, with D hard to call. V lost 5 bases and J lost 0, with 11 bases in between. Germline CDR1 reads SEHNR; CDR2 reads FQNEAQ (reference sequence). This CDR3 is 15 amino acids long. DNA for the CDR3: TGTGCCAGCAGCCAAGGACGGAGCTCCTACAATGAGCAGTTCTTC. Protein: CASSQGRSSYNEQFF.

The V gene is TRBV19, the J gene TRBJ1-5, with D unclear. The CDR3 sequence is 12 residues long. The germline CDR1 and CDR2 sequences are LNHDA and SQIVND (reference sequence). V was trimmed by 4 bases and J by 0 bases, leaving 1 base between them. This CDR3 is CASSTSNQPQHF. The CDR3 region has the DNA TGTGCCAGTAGTACTAGCAATCAGCCCCAGCATTTT. The full variable domain, with the rest looked up from reference TRBV19 and TRBJ1-5, is DGGITQSPKYLFRKEGQNVTLSCEQNLNHDAMYWYRQDPGQGLRLIYYSQIVNDFQKGDIAEGYSVSREKKESFPLTVTSAQKNPTAFYLCASSTSNQPQHFGDGTRLSIL.

The V call is TRBV2, the J call TRBJ1-6; no clear D. CDR1 SNHLY and CDR2 FYNNEI come from the germline V gene. Trimming removed 7 bases at V and 0 bases at J, with 4 bases between. The CDR3 consists of 13 residues. The CDR3 sequence is CASKGSYNSPLHF. CDR3 sequence (DNA): TGTGCCAGCAAAGGCTCCTATAATTCACCCCTCCACTTT.

The chain employs TRBV7-9 and TRBJ1-5; TRBD1 matches 7 bases. CDR1 is SEHNR and CDR2 is FQNEAQ in the germline V gene (reference sequence). The CDR3 spans 15 residues. V lost 5 bases, J lost 6 bases, and 10 bases stayed unmatched. The CDR3 sequence is CASSPIRQGTQPQHF. As DNA, the CDR3 is TGTGCCAGCAGCCCCATCCGACAGGGAACTCAGCCCCAGCATTTT.

The gene calls are TRBV9 and TRBJ1-1, with TRBD1 as a possible D gene (5 bases). The CDR3 loop spans 14 amino acids. Trimming left V 3 bases short and J 4 bases short, with 13 bases between. CDR1 is SGDLS, CDR2 YYNGEE, per germline. The CDR3 DNA follows: TGTGCCAGCAGCGCCGGGACGGGCCTCACTGAAGCTTTCTTT. As protein: CASSAGTGLTEAFF.

This clonotype was recorded only once. The V gene is TRBV27, the J gene TRBJ2-1; D is possibly TRBD1 or TRBD2 (5 bases each). The germline V gene has CDR1 MNHEY and CDR2 SMNVEV (reference sequence). This CDR3 is built from 16 residues. Trimming left V 6 bases short and J 2 bases short, with 17 bases between. In nucleotides, the CDR3 is TGTGCCAGCAGCTACGAGGGGTTACGACCCTACAATGAGCAGTTCTTC. Protein: CASSYEGLRPYNEQFF.

The chain couples TRBV4-3 to TRBJ1-1, with TRBD1 matching over 8 bases. V lost 1 base, J lost 10 bases, and 5 bases stayed unmatched. This CDR3 comprises 13 residues. CDR1 and CDR2 (germline): LGHNA, YSLEER. CDR3 DNA: TGCGCCAGCAGCCAAGCCGACAGGGGTGCAGCTTTCTTT. It encodes CASSQADRGAAFF.

This chain connects TRBV9 to TRBJ2-1; D not resolved. CDR3 length: 15 residues. Germline V gene data show CDR1 as SGDLS and CDR2 as YYNGEE. Trimming left V 3 bases short and J 2 bases short, with 12 bases between. This chain's CDR3 is CASSAFDSTYNEQFF. DNA for the CDR3: TGTGCCAGCAGCGCCTTCGACTCCACCTACAATGAGCAGTTCTTC.

The chain recombines TRBV12-3 or TRBV12-4 with TRBJ2-5; D could derive from TRBD1 or TRBD2 (5 bases each). There are 15 residues in the CDR3. Trimming cost V 3 bases and J 5 bases, with 16 bases left between them. The CDR3 here is CASSLGRYNGETQYF. DNA for the CDR3: TGTGCCAGCAGTTTGGGACGCTATAACGGGGAGACCCAGTACTTC.

The rearrangement joins TRBV12-3 or TRBV12-4 to TRBJ2-7; D might be TRBD1 (6 bases). The CDR3 is 14 residues long. The ends were cut back, 3 bases at V and 6 bases at J, with 15 bases in the middle. The CDR3 reads CASSLGAGSPEQYF. The CDR3 bases are TGTGCCAGCAGTTTGGGGGCAGGGTCCCCCGAGCAGTACTTC.

V and J are TRBV12-3 or TRBV12-4 and TRBJ2-3, with D maybe TRBD1 (6 bases). Trimming shortened V by 1 base and J by 3 bases, and 11 bases separated the two germline ends. The CDR3 extends over 15 amino acids. The CDR3 is CASSLGTDRTDTQYF. The CDR3 bases are TGTGCCAGCAGTTTAGGAACCGACAGGACAGATACGCAGTATTTT.

This clonotype is a singleton in its sample. The chain is built from TRBV12-3 or TRBV12-4 and TRBJ2-7; 7 bases are a match to TRBD1. CDR3 length: 14 residues. The trim removed 6 bases at V and 4 bases at J, leaving 9 bases unmatched. CDR3 loop: CASSPRDRTYEQYF. The CDR3 region has the DNA TGTGCCAGCAGCCCCCGGGACAGAACTTACGAGCAGTACTTC.

The V and J genes are TRBV7-9 and TRBJ2-7; D possibly corresponds to TRBD1 (5 bases). V was clipped by 4 bases and J by 4 bases, with 11 bases between them. Per germline, CDR1 SEHNR and CDR2 FQNEAQ (reference sequence). The CDR3 extends over 13 amino acids. The CDR3 is CASSWGLLYEQYF. CDR3 DNA sequence: TGTGCCAGCAGCTGGGGCCTTTTGTACGAGCAGTACTTC.

This chain links TRBV20-1 with TRBJ2-7; 9 bases match TRBD1. Germline-derived CDR1 and CDR2 are DFQATT and SNEGSKA (reference sequence). Trimming cost V 5 bases and J 3 bases; bases outside gene matches: 8. This CDR3 has 14 amino acids. The CDR3 DNA reads TGCAGTGCTCGTCATCCGGGACAGGGCTACGAGCAGTACTTC. Translating gives CSARHPGQGYEQYF.

The chain carries TRBV20-1 and TRBJ2-7; D gene ambiguous. CDR3 size: 15 residues. Trimming took off 0 bases at V and 5 bases at J, with 17 bases between the two ends. Germline V gene sequence: CDR1 DFQATT, CDR2 SNEGSKA (reference sequence). CDR3 protein: CSARDQASYPHEQYF. The CDR3 DNA sequence: TGCAGTGCTAGAGATCAAGCTAGTTACCCCCACGAGCAGTACTTC.

The chain links TRBV10-3 to TRBJ1-6; TRBD1 might be the D (5 bases). Trimming stripped 7 bases from V and 7 bases from J, with 14 bases between. Germline CDR1 and CDR2: ENHRY and SYGVKD. This CDR3 has 14 residues. The CDR3 coding sequence is TGTGCCATCAATGATCGGGGGGTCAATTCACCCCTCCACTTT. It encodes CAINDRGVNSPLHF.

The chain uses TRBV6-2 or TRBV6-3 and TRBJ1-1, with D unresolved. Trimming shortened V by 2 bases and J by 5 bases, and 3 bases separated the two germline ends. This CDR3 spans 11 amino acids. Germline loops: CDR1 MNHEY, CDR2 SVGEGT. CDR3 sequence (DNA): TGTGCCAGCAGTTACCCGACTGAAGCTTTCTTT. This encodes CASSYPTEAFF.

This clonotype was found once. The CDR3 sequence: CASMSTGSSPLHF. The DNA of the CDR3 is TGTGCCAGCATGAGTACAGGGAGCTCACCCCTCCACTTT. V usage is TRBV12-3 or TRBV12-4 and J usage is TRBJ1-6; weak D call: TRBD1 (6 bases). V lost 7 bases and J lost 10, with 14 bases in between. This CDR3 has 13 residues.

The CDR3 DNA sequence: TGTGCCAGCAGTTTATCGCCGGACCACGAGCAGTACTTC. Amino acids: CASSLSPDHEQYF. The chain recombines TRBV12-3 or TRBV12-4 with TRBJ2-7; the D is unclear. V lost 2 bases and J 5 bases, leaving 10 bases between the germline ends. The CDR3 has 13 residues.

This sequence joins TRBV7-8 and TRBJ2-7, with D possibly being TRBD1 (6 bases). The V end lost 3 bases, the J end lost 3 bases, and 12 bases lay between the germline ends. There are 14 residues in the CDR3. Germline V lookup: CDR1 SGHVS, CDR2 FQNEAQ. CDR3 amino acids: CASSFRDTLYEQYF. CDR3 nucleotide sequence: TGTGCCAGCAGCTTTCGGGACACCCTCTACGAGCAGTACTTC.

The gene calls are TRBV10-3 and TRBJ1-2; a weak D match, TRBD1 (5 bases). Trimming took 4 bases from V and 2 from J, leaving 8 bases between them. The CDR3 totals 13 residues. Germline V lookup: CDR1 ENHRY, CDR2 SYGVKD. The chain's CDR3 is CAISAEGNYGYTF. The DNA for the CDR3 is TGTGCCATCAGTGCGGAGGGGAACTATGGCTACACCTTC.

This chain joins TRBV5-6 and TRBJ2-7; D is ambiguous. V lost 1 base to trimming and J lost 3 bases, with 5 bases between them. CDR1 SGHDT and CDR2 YYEEEE come from the germline V gene. The CDR3 length is 12 residues. CDR3: CASSLSLYEQYF. CDR3 sequence (DNA): TGTGCCAGCAGCTTGTCCCTCTACGAGCAGTACTTC.

The chain carries TRBV29-1 and TRBJ2-1; TRBD1 matches at 7 bases. Losses at the gene ends were 8 bases for V and 5 bases for J; bases not matched to a gene: 3. The CDR3 consists of 11 residues. Germline V gene data show CDR1 as SQVTM and CDR2 as ANQGSEA. The CDR3 DNA is TGCAGCCCCGGGACAGACAATGAGCAGTTCTTC. The encoded protein is CSPGTDNEQFF.

J is TRBJ2-2 and V is TRBV12-5; a weak D match, TRBD1 (6 bases). V lost 3 bases and J 6 bases, leaving 14 bases between the germline ends. Germline V lookup: CDR1 LGHNT, CDR2 FRNRAP. CDR3 length: 15 amino acids. The CDR3 is CASGLEQGYAGELFF. CDR3 in DNA: TGTGCTAGTGGTTTAGAACAGGGATACGCCGGGGAGCTGTTTTTT. Drawing the rest from reference TRBV12-5 and TRBJ2-2, the complete variable domain is DARVTQTPRHKVTEMGQEVTMRCQPILGHNTVFWYRQTMMQGLELLAYFRNRAPLDDSGMPKDRFSAEMPDATLATLKIQPSEPRDSAVYFCASGLEQGYAGELFFGEGSRLTVL.

The V and J genes are TRBV6-1 and TRBJ1-2; D may be TRBD1 (5 bases). The CDR3 extends over 16 amino acids. Germline V gives CDR1 MNHNS, CDR2 SASEGT. V lost 7 bases to trimming and J lost 0 bases, with 18 bases between them. This chain's CDR3 is CASISRQGQANYGYTF. The CDR3 region has the DNA TGTGCCAGCATCTCCCGGCAGGGCCAAGCTAACTATGGCTACACCTTC.